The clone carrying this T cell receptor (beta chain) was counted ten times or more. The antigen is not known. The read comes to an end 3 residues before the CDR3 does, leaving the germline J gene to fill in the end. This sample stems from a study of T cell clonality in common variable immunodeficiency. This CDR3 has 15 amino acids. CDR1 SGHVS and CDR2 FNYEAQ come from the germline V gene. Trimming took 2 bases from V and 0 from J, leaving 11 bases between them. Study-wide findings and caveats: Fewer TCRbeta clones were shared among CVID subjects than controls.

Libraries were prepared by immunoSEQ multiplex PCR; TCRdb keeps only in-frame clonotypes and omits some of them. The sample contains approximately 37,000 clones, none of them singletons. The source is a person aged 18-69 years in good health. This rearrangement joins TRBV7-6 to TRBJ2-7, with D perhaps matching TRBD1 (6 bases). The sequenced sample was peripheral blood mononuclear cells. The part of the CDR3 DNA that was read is TGTGCCAGCAGCTTACACACAGGGACCTCCTACGAG. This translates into CASSLHTGTSYE. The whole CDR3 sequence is CASSLHTGTSYEQYF.